The next 10 T cell receptor beta chains were all read from a single sample in a study of T cells in Graves' hyperthyroidism and ophthalmopathy. There were TCR beta CDR3 regions amplified from RNA transcripts. HTBI primers were the set used in a first-round RT-PCR of the TCR CDR3. MiXCR, run by TCRdb on the multiplex PCR reads, gives a single entry per CDR3 protein. In the table there are under 400,000 distinct CDR3 sequences, around 14% of which are singletons. Sequencing used blood. These receptors were taken from a woman younger than 30 with Graves' hyperthyroidism that later progressed to Graves' ophthalmopathy.

This chain connects TRBV6-1 to TRBJ2-5; TRBD2 matches 11 bases. Trimming cost V 9 bases and J 7 bases; bases outside gene matches: 10. Germline V gene data show CDR1 as MNHNS and CDR2 as SASEGT. The CDR3 totals 14 residues. The CDR3 sequence is CASRTSGWGGTQYF. The CDR3, as DNA: TGTGCCAGTCGGACTAGCGGGTGGGGTGGGACCCAGTACTTC.

This clonotype was counted many times. CDR3 sequence reads: CASSLDRDGLYNEQFF. The CDR3 bases are TGTGCCAGCTCACTGGACCGGGACGGCCTATACAATGAGCAGTTCTTC. The chain has TRBV18 and TRBJ2-1; D may correspond to TRBD1 or TRBD2 (5 bases each). The CDR3 contains 16 residues. Trimming stripped 4 bases from V and 4 bases from J, with 17 bases between. Germline CDR1 reads KGHSH; CDR2 reads LQKENI.

This chain connects TRBV6-1 to TRBJ1-6; 10 nucleotides match TRBD1. This CDR3 has 16 amino acids. Trimming at V came to 5 bases and at J to 8 bases, leaving 9 bases not matched to a gene. Germline V gene data show CDR1 as MNHNS and CDR2 as SASEGT. CDR3 sequence: CASSTLPGQGHSPLHF. The CDR3 DNA follows: TGTGCCAGCAGTACTCTTCCGGGACAGGGGCATTCACCCCTCCACTTT.

There are a few counts of this clonotype. This rearrangement joins TRBV29-1 to TRBJ2-2; either TRBD1 or TRBD2 may fit D (5 bases each). Trimming stripped 5 bases from V and 6 bases from J, with 7 bases between. CDR1 and CDR2 (germline): SQVTM, ANQGSEA. The CDR3 sequence is 11 residues long. CDR3 sequence: CSVRGPGELFF. The CDR3 DNA sequence: TGCAGCGTTCGGGGACCCGGGGAGCTGTTTTTT.

In this sample, this clonotype turned up many times. The V and J genes are TRBV20-1 and TRBJ2-1; 12 bases fit TRBD2. This CDR3 has 14 amino acids. The germline V gene encodes CDR1 DFQATT and CDR2 SNEGSKA (reference sequence). V lost 2 bases, J lost 6 bases, and 2 bases stayed unmatched. CDR3 nucleotide sequence: TGCAGTGCTAGACAGACTAGCGGGAGCAATGAGCAGTTCTTC. Its protein product is CSARQTSGSNEQFF.

The V call is TRBV5-8, the J call TRBJ2-7; tentatively, D is TRBD2 (5 bases). CDR1 is SGHTS and CDR2 is YDEGEE in the germline V gene. This CDR3 is 14 amino acids long. Trimming pared 6 bases from V and 1 base from J, leaving 14 bases between. DNA for the CDR3: TGTGCCAGCACCCTCCCGGGGTTATCCTACGAGCAGTACTTC. This translates into CASTLPGLSYEQYF.

The CDR3 spells CASSPQAGASTDTQYF. The CDR3 nucleotides read TGTGCCAGCTCACCACAGGCAGGGGCGAGCACAGATACGCAGTATTTT. J is TRBJ2-3 and V is TRBV18; tentatively, D is TRBD1 (6 bases). Trimming removed 1 base at V and 0 bases at J, with 11 bases between. Germline CDR1 is KGHSH and CDR2 is LQKENI. CDR3 length: 16 residues.

This clonotype was recorded many times. The chain carries TRBV7-9 and TRBJ1-1; D remains ambiguous. Germline CDR1 and CDR2: SEHNR and FQNEAQ (reference sequence). This CDR3 region has 15 residues. V was clipped by 1 base and J by 5 bases, with 14 bases between them. The CDR3 nucleotides read TGTGCCAGCAGCTTAGAGCGGGTAAAGGATACTGAAGCTTTCTTT. It codes for CASSLERVKDTEAFF.

In this sample, this clonotype turned up a few times. The chain carries TRBV10-3 and TRBJ2-2, with unresolved D. V gave up 0 bases and J gave up 5 bases, with 4 bases separating them. Germline CDR1 is ENHRY and CDR2 is SYGVKD. The CDR3 contains 13 residues. CDR3 region: CAISESSTGELFF. DNA for the CDR3: TGTGCCATCAGTGAGTCGAGTACCGGGGAGCTGTTTTTT.

In this sample, this clonotype turned up many times. The chain couples TRBV29-1 to TRBJ2-3; possibly TRBD2 for D (5 bases). Germline CDR1 reads SQVTM; CDR2 reads ANQGSEA. The CDR3 has 16 amino acids. V was pared by 0 bases and J by 0 bases, with 13 bases between. CDR3 nucleotide sequence: TGCAGCGTTGAAGACCGGGAAAGGGTTAGCACAGATACGCAGTATTTT. Translated, it gives CSVEDRERVSTDTQYF.